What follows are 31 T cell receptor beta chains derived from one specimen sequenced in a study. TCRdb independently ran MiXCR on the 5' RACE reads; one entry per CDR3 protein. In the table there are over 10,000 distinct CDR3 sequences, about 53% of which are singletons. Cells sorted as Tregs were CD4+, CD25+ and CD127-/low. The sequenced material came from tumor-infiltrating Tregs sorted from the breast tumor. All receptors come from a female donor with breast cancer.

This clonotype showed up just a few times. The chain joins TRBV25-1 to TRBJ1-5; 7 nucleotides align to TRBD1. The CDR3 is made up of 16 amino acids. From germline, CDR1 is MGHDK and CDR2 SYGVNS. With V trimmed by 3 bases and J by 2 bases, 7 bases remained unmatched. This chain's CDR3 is CASSDTGDEGNQPQHF. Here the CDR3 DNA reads TGTGCCAGCAGTGATACAGGGGATGAGGGCAATCAGCCCCAGCATTTT.

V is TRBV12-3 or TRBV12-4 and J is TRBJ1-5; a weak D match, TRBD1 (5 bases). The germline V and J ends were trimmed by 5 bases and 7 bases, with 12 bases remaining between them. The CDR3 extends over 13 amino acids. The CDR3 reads CASSQGSQQPQHF. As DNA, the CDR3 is TGTGCCAGCAGTCAGGGTTCCCAACAGCCCCAGCATTTT.

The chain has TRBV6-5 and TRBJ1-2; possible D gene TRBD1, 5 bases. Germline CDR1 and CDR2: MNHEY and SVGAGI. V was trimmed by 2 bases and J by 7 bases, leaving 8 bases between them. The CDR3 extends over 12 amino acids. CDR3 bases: TGTGCCAGCAGTTACGAGGGGTCTGGCTACACCTTC. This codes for CASSYEGSGYTF.

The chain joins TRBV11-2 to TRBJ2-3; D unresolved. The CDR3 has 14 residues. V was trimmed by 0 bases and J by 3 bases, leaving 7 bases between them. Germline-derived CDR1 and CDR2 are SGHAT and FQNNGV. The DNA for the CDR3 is TGTGCCAGCAGCTTAGATTATGTGACAGATACGCAGTATTTT. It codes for CASSLDYVTDTQYF.

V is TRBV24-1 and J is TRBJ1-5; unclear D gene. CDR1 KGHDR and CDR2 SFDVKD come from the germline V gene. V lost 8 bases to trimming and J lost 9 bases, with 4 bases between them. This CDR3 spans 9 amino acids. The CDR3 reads CATNLPQHF. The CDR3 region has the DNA TGTGCCACCAACCTGCCCCAGCATTTT.

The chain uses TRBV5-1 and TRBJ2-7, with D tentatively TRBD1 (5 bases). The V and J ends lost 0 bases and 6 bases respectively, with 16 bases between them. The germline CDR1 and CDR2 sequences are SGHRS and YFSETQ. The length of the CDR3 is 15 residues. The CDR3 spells CASSLAAGSGFEQYF. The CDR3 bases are TGCGCCAGCAGCTTGGCAGCTGGCTCAGGGTTCGAGCAGTACTTC.

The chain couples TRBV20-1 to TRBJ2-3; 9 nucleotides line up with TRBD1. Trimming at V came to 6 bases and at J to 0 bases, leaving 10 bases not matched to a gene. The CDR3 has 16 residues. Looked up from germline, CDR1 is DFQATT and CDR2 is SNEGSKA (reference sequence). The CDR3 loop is CSAPGQGSNSTDTQYF. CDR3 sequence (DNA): TGCAGTGCGCCGGGACAGGGAAGTAATAGCACAGATACGCAGTATTTT.

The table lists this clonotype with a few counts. The CDR3 bases are TGTGCCAGCAGCTTAGTGGCTACCGGCTCCCGAAACATTCAGTACTTC. This encodes CASSLVATGSRNIQYF. The chain has TRBV7-2 and TRBJ2-4; no firm D call. CDR3 length: 16 amino acids. Trimming cost V 1 base and J 6 bases, with 16 bases left between them. Germline V gene sequence: CDR1 SGHTA, CDR2 FQGNSA. The whole variable domain, remainder taken from reference TRBV7-2 and TRBJ2-4, is GAGVSQSPSNKVTEKGKDVELRCDPISGHTALYWYRQSLGQGLEFLIYFQGNSAPDKSGLPSDRFSAERTGGSVSTLTIQRTQQEDSAVYLCASSLVATGSRNIQYFGAGTRLSVL.

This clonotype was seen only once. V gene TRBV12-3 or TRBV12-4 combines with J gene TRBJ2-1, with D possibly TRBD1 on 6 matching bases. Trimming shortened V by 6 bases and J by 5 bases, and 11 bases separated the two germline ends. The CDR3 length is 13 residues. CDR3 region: CASSPGQHNEQFF. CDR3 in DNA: TGTGCCAGCAGCCCGGGACAACACAATGAGCAGTTCTTC.

CDR3 in amino acids: CASSPRDRGRANEQFF. DNA of the CDR3: TGTGCCAGCAGCCCCCGGGACAGGGGGCGTGCCAATGAGCAGTTCTTC. This chain links TRBV7-9 with TRBJ2-1; 12 nucleotides match TRBD1. The V and J ends lost 5 bases and 6 bases, in that order; junction bases with no gene match: 8. The germline V gene has CDR1 SEHNR and CDR2 FQNEAQ (reference sequence). The CDR3 covers 16 residues.

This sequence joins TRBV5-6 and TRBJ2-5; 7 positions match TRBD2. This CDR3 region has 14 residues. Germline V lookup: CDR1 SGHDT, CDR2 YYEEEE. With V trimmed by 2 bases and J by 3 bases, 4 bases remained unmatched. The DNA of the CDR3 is TGTGCCAGCAGCTTCCGGGGAGGGGAAGAGACCCAGTACTTC. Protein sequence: CASSFRGGEETQYF.

CDR3 sequence (DNA): TGCAGTGCTAGGGGACTAGCGGGAGTAGTAGTTACAGATACGCAGTATTTT. The encoded protein is CSARGLAGVVVTDTQYF. This rearrangement joins TRBV20-1 to TRBJ2-3; 14 nucleotides agree with TRBD2. Germline V CDR1 and CDR2: DFQATT, SNEGSKA (reference sequence). There are 17 residues in the CDR3. V lost 3 bases, J lost 3 bases, and 8 bases stayed unmatched.

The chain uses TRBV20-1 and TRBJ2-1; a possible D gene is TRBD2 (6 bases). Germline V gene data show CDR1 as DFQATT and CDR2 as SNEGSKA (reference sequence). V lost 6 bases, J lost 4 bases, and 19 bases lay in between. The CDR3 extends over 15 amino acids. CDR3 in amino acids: CSADGGQAAYNEQFF. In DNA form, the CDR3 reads TGCAGTGCAGACGGGGGTCAAGCAGCTTACAATGAGCAGTTCTTC.

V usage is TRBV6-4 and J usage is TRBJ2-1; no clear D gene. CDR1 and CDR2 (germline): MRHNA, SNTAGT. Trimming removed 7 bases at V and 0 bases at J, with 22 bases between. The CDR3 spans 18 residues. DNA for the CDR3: TGTGCCAGCATCCCTAGTATGGCGCCCAGGAGCTCCTACAATGAGCAGTTCTTC. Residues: CASIPSMAPRSSYNEQFF.

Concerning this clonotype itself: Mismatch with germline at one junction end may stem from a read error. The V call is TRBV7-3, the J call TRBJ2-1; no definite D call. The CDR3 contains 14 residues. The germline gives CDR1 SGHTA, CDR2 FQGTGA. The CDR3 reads CAGSFKGSYNEQFF. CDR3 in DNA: TGTGCCGGCAGCTTTAAAGGCTCCTACAATGAGCAGTTCTTC. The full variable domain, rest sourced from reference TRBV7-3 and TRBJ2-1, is GAGVSQTPSNKVTEKGKYVELRCDPISGHTALYWYRQSLGQGPEFLIYFQGTGAADDSGLPNDRFFAVRPEGSVSTLKIQRTERGDSAVYLCAGSFKGSYNEQFFGPGTRLTVL.

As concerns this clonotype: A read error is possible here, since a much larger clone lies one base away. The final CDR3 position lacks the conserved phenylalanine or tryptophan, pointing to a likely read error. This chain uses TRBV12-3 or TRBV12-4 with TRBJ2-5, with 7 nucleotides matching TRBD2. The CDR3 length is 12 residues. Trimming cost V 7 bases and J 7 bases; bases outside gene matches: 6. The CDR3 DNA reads TGTGCCAGCACCTGGGGGGGTGGGACCCAGTACCTC. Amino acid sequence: CASTWGGGTQYL.

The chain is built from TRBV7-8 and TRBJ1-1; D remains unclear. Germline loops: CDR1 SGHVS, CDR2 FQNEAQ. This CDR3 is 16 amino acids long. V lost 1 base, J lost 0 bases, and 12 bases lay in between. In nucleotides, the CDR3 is TGTGCCAGCAGCTTAGGTGGTAGGCAGTTGAACACTGAAGCTTTCTTT. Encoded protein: CASSLGGRQLNTEAFF. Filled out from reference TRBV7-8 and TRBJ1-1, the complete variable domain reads GAGVSQSPRYKVAKRGQDVALRCDPISGHVSLFWYQQALGQGPEFLTYFQNEAQLDKSGLPSDRFFAERPEGSVSTLKIQRTQQEDSAVYLCASSLGGRQLNTEAFFGQGTRLTVV.

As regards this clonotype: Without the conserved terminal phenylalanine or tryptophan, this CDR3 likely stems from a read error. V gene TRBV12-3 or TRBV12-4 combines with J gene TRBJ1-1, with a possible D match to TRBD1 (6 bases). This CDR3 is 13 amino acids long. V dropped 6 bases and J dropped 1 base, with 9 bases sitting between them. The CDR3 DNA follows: TGTGCCAGCAGAACGACAGGGAACACTGAAGCTTTCTCT. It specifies CASRTTGNTEAFS.

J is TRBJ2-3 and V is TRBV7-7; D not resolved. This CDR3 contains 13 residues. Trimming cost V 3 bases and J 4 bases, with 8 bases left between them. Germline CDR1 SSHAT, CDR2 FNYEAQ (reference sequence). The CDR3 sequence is CASSLAEADTQYF. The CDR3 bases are TGTGCCAGCAGCTTGGCAGAGGCAGATACGCAGTATTTT. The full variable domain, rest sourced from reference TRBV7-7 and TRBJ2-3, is GAGVSQSPRYKVTKRGQDVTLRCDPISSHATLYWYQQALGQGPEFLTYFNYEAQPDKSGLPSDRFSAERPEGSISTLTIQRTEQRDSAMYRCASSLAEADTQYFGPGTRLTVL.

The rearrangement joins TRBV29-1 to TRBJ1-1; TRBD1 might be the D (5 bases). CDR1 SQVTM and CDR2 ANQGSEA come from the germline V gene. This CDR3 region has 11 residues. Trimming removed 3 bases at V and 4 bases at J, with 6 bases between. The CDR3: CSVEGGTEAFF. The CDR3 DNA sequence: TGCAGCGTTGAGGGGGGCACTGAAGCTTTCTTT.

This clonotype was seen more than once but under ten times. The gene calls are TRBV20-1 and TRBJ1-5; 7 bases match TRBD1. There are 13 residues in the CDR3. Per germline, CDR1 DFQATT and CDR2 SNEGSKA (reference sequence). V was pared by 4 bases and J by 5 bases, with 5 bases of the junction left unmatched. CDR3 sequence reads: CSAKTGTDQPQHF. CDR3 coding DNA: TGCAGTGCTAAGACAGGGACTGATCAGCCCCAGCATTTT.

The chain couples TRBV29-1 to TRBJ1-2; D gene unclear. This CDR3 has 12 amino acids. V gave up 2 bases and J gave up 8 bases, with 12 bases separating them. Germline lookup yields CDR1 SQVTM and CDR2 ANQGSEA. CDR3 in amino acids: CSVEPVKNGYTF. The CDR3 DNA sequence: TGCAGCGTTGAACCAGTCAAGAACGGCTACACCTTC.

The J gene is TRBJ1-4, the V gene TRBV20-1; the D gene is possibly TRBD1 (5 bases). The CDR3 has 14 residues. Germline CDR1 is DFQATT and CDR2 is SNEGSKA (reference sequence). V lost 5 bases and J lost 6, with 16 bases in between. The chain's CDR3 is CSADAGRYDEKLFF. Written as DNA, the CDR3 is TGCAGTGCTGATGCAGGGCGGTATGATGAAAAACTGTTTTTT.

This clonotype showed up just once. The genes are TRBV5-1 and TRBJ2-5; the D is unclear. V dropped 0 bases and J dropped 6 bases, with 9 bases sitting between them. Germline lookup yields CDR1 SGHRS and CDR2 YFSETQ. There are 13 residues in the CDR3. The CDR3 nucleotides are TGCGCCAGCAGCTTGGACTCCGAAAAGACCCAGTACTTC. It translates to CASSLDSEKTQYF.

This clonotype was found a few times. The chain's CDR3 is CASSYSWQMNSPLHF. The CDR3 nucleotides read TGTGCCAGCAGTTACTCGTGGCAGATGAATTCACCCCTCCACTTT. The chain uses TRBV6-2 or TRBV6-3 and TRBJ1-6; D is unclear. This CDR3 is 15 amino acids long. Germline CDR1 reads MNHEY; CDR2 reads SVGEGT. The V and J ends lost 0 bases and 7 bases respectively, with 10 bases between them.

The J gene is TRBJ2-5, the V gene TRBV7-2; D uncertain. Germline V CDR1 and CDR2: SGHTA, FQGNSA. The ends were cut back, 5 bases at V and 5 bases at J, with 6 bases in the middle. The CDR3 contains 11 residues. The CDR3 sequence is CASSQHETQYF. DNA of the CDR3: TGTGCCAGCAGCCAACACGAGACCCAGTACTTC.

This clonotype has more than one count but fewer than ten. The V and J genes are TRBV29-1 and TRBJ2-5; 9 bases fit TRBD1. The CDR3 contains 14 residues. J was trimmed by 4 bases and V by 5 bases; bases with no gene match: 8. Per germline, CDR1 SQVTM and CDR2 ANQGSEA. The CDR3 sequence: CSVRPGQGLETQYF. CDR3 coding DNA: TGCAGCGTTCGTCCTGGACAGGGGTTAGAGACCCAGTACTTC.

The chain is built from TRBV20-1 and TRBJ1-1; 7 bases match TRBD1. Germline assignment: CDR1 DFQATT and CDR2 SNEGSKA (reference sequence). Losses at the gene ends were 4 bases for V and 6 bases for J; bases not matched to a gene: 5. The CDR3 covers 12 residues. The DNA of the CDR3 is TGCAGTGCTAAGATGGACAGGCCTGAAGCTTTCTTT. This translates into CSAKMDRPEAFF.

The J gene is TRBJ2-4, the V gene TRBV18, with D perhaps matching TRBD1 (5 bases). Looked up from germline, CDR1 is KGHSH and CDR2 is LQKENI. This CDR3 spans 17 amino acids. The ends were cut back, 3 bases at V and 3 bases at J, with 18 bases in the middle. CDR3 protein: CASSPARQWVGKNIQYF. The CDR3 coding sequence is TGTGCCAGCTCACCGGCGAGACAGTGGGTTGGCAAAAACATTCAGTACTTC.

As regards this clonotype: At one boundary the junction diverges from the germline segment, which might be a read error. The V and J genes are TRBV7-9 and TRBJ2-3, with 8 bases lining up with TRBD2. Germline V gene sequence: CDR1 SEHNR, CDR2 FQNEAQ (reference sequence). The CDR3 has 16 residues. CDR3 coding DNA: TGTGTCAGCAGCCGCGCAGCCGGGAGGGCGACAGATACGCAGTATTTT. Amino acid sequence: CVSSRAAGRATDTQYF.

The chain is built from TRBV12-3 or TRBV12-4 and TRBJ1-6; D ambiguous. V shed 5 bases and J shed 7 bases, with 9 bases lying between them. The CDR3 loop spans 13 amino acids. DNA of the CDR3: TGTGCCAGCAGTCCAGGTCGAAATTCACCCCTCCACTTT. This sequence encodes CASSPGRNSPLHF.